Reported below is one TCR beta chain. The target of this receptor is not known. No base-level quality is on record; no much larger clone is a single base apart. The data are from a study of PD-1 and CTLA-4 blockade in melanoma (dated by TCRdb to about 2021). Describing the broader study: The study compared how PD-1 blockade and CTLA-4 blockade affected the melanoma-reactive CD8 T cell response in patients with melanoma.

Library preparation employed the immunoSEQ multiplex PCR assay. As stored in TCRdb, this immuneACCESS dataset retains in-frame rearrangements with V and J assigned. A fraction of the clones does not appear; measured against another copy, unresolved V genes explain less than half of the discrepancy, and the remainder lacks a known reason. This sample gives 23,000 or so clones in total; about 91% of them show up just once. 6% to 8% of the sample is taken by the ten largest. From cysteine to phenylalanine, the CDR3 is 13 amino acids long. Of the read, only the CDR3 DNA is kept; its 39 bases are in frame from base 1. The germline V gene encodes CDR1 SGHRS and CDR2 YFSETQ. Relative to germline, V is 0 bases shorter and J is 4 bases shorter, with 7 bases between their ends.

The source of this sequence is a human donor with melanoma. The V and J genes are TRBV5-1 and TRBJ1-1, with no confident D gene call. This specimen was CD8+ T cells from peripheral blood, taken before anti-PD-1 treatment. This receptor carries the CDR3 CASSLGLGTEAFF. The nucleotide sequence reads TGCGCCAGCAGCTTGGGGTTGGGCACTGAAGCTTTCTTT.